This section outlines one T cell receptor (beta chain) sequence together with its context. This sample stems from a study of blood T cell repertoires in COVID-19. Turning to the study itself: From the United States, Italy and Spain came samples of acute and convalescent COVID-19.

CDR1 is SEHNR, CDR2 FQNEAQ, per germline (reference sequence). The CDR3 spans 15 residues. V lost 3 bases, J lost 4 bases, and 8 bases stayed unmatched. Researchers sorted participants into cohorts using their self-reported clinical history. The table came from immunoSEQ multiplex PCR; TCRdb's copy has only in-frame clones and leaves some out. Here the sample spans 200,000 to 250,000 clones, 75% to 90% being singletons. The gene calls are TRBV7-9 and TRBJ1-1; 7 bases line up with TRBD1. The sample was PBMCs or T cells enriched from blood (not recorded which). This TCR derives from a woman between 40 and 50 years old with acute COVID-19. The CDR3 nucleotides read TGTGCCAGCAGCTTGAATGACAGGGCAGGCACTGAAGCTTTCTTT. Its translation: CASSLNDRAGTEAFF.